The entry below describes one T cell receptor beta chain. The diagnostic basis comprised clinical symptoms, serum thyroxine and TRAb, thyroid ultrasound and orbital computed tomography. This specimen belongs to a study of T cells in Graves' hyperthyroidism and ophthalmopathy. The V end was cut by 1 base, the J end by 0 bases, with 11 bases between. CDR3 length equals 16 residues. CDR1 is LGHNA, CDR2 YSLEER, per germline. What was amplified from RNA transcripts were TCR beta CDR3 regions. Researchers ran a first-round RT-PCR on the TCR CDR3 using the HTBI primer set. TCRdb analysed the multiplex PCR reads with MiXCR anew, one entry per CDR3 protein. Of some 720,000 distinct CDR3 sequences listed, roughly 17% are singletons.

The V and J genes are TRBV4-3 and TRBJ2-3; D might be TRBD1 or TRBD2, each matching 5 bases. The TCR was taken from a man aged 18 to 29 with Graves' hyperthyroidism. Sequencing input: blood. Here the CDR3 DNA reads TGCGCCAGCAGCCAAGTGGAGAGGGGAAGCACAGATACGCAGTATTTT. It yields the protein CASSQVERGSTDTQYF.